This record concerns one T cell receptor (beta chain) sequence. The data belong to a study of blood T cell repertoires in COVID-19. Recruitment covered roughly 24 US areas and drew participants whose ages spanned roughly 18 to 89 years. The study assigned cohorts using participant-reported clinical history. Each exposed participant met a COVID-19 case in the 2 weeks preceding study entry. The CDR3 spans 18 residues. Germline V gene lookup returns CDR1 SGHVS and CDR2 FQNEAQ. V was cut by 5 bases and J by 6 bases, with 28 bases left in between. Sequencing used immunoSEQ multiplex PCR; TCRdb keeps in-frame clones, though not all of them. The table has a few hundred thousand clones, approximately 88% seen once.

This clonotype originated in a woman aged 40-49 years who had been exposed to COVID-19. Sequencing was done on a sample of PBMCs or T cells enriched from blood (not recorded which). The chain joins TRBV7-8 to TRBJ1-1, with TRBD1 as a possible D gene (5 bases). The CDR3 sequence: CASSRFIPLPQGSPEAFF. The CDR3 region has the DNA TGTGCCAGCAGCCGGTTTATTCCATTACCCCAGGGATCGCCTGAAGCTTTCTTT. The whole variable domain, remainder taken from reference TRBV7-8 and TRBJ1-1, is GAGVSQSPRYKVAKRGQDVALRCDPISGHVSLFWYQQALGQGPEFLTYFQNEAQLDKSGLPSDRFFAERPEGSVSTLKIQRTQQEDSAVYLCASSRFIPLPQGSPEAFFGQGTRLTVV.